This T cell receptor beta chain came from a study of blood T cell repertoires in COVID-19. About the research overall: PBMCs, B-cell-depleted T cells, or T cells provided the cDNA or gDNA that made up the material.

In the original workflow: Estimation of nucleated cell counts relied on the amplification of reference gene primers. The table came from immunoSEQ multiplex PCR; TCRdb's copy has only in-frame clones and leaves some out. The D gene and trimming were derived from the DNA, and the V and J assignments and clone size from that table. The repertoire consists of some 120,000 clones, with roughly four fifths occurring once and the leading ten covering 16%. CDR1 and CDR2 from the germline V gene are LNHDA and SQIVND (reference sequence). The CDR3 covers 11 residues. V was shortened by 8 bases and J by 5 bases, with 9 bases between the two germline ends.

The specimen sequenced was peripheral blood. V and J are TRBV19 and TRBJ1-2; TRBD1 is a possible D gene (5 bases). This TCR was recovered from a woman in her 50s with acute or convalescent COVID-19. The CDR3 DNA follows: TGTGCCAGTGATCAGGGATATGGCTACACCTTC. Residues: CASDQGYGYTF.